The 7 T cell receptor beta chains reported below all come from one sample, sequenced in a study of T cells in Graves' hyperthyroidism and ophthalmopathy. Researchers amplified the TCR beta CDR3 regions from RNA transcripts. An initial round of RT-PCR targeting the TCR CDR3 relied on the HTBI primer set. TCRdb itself ran the multiplex PCR reads through MiXCR, one entry per CDR3 protein. The sample holds 480,000 or so distinct CDR3 sequences, about 45% seen once. Sequenced sample: peripheral blood or thyroid tissue (not recorded which). The source of these receptors is an adult woman with Graves' disease, either hyperthyroidism or ophthalmopathy (not recorded which).

DNA for the CDR3: TGTGCCAGCAGCACGAATCCGGGACAGGGGACGCTGTTTGAAAAACTGTTTTTT. Encoded protein: CASSTNPGQGTLFEKLFF. The V gene is TRBV7-4, the J gene TRBJ1-4, with 10 bases matching TRBD1. V lost 5 bases, J lost 7 bases, and 16 bases stayed unmatched. The CDR3 is 18 amino acids. The germline gives CDR1 SGHVT, CDR2 SQSDAQ.

In this sample, this clonotype turned up a few times. Being one base from a much bigger clone, this may be a read error. The chain combines TRBV7-9 with TRBJ1-4, with D unclear. The CDR3 is made up of 14 amino acids. Germline CDR1 and CDR2: SEHNR and FQNEAQ (reference sequence). The germline V and J ends were trimmed by 5 bases and 3 bases, with 10 bases remaining between them. CDR3 nucleotides: TGTGCCAGCAGCCCCTGGCCTGCTAATGAAAAACTGTTTTTT. Translating gives CASSPWPANEKLFF.

In its sample, this clonotype was seen once. This chain joins TRBV6-5 and TRBJ2-2, with TRBD2 matching over 7 bases. Germline V gene lookup returns CDR1 MNHEY and CDR2 SVGAGI. The CDR3 is made up of 15 amino acids. V lost 6 bases to trimming and J lost 1 base; unmatched junction nucleotides: 5. The CDR3 nucleotides are TGTGCCAGCAGCGCTAGCGGAGAGAACACCGGGGAGCTGTTTTTT. Translated: CASSASGENTGELFF.

This clonotype was observed many times. The chain combines TRBV14 with TRBJ2-5; no clear D. From germline, CDR1 is SGHDN and CDR2 FVKESK. The CDR3 is 12 residues long. The V gene lost 1 base and the J gene lost 5 bases, with 5 bases spanning the gap. The CDR3, as DNA: TGTGCCAGCAGCCAAGCCAAGGAGACCCAGTACTTC. This sequence encodes CASSQAKETQYF.

The chain employs TRBV9 and TRBJ2-7, with D tentatively TRBD2 (5 bases). Per germline, CDR1 SGDLS and CDR2 YYNGEE. The CDR3 is 12 amino acids. Trimming stripped 4 bases from V and 6 bases from J, with 11 bases between. The CDR3 is CASSQTSGEQYF. DNA for the CDR3: TGTGCCAGCAGCCAAACCAGCGGCGAGCAGTACTTC. Full variable domain (outside the CDR3, taken from reference TRBV9 and TRBJ2-7): DSGVTQTPKHLITATGQRVTLRCSPRSGDLSVYWYQQSLDQGLQFLIQYYNGEERAKGNILERFSAQQFPDLHSELNLSSLELGDSALYFCASSQTSGEQYFGPGTRLTVT.

V and J are TRBV20-1 and TRBJ2-5; possibly TRBD2 for D (5 bases). The CDR3 spans 10 residues. V lost 4 bases and J lost 11, with 11 bases in between. Germline V gives CDR1 DFQATT, CDR2 SNEGSKA (reference sequence). The CDR3: CSATRVNQYF. CDR3 sequence (DNA): TGCAGTGCTACGCGGGTCAATCAGTACTTC.

This clonotype was picked up many times. The V gene is TRBV29-1, the J gene TRBJ1-1; D gene unclear. Per the germline V gene, CDR1 is SQVTM and CDR2 is ANQGSEA. V lost 7 bases and J lost 1, with 10 bases in between. This CDR3 has 12 residues. DNA of the CDR3: TGCAGCGCTATGACGGCGAACACTGAAGCTTTCTTT. Residues: CSAMTANTEAFF.